These 14 T cell receptor beta chains came from one sample sequenced in a study of monozygotic twins with cystic fibrosis. Produced via immunoSEQ multiplex PCR; TCRdb's table is partial and in-frame only. The sample lists under 30,000 clones, 90% seen once, with approximately 0.5% in the top ten. Sequencing input: blood. These receptors all come from a girl between 2 and 10 years old with cystic fibrosis.

This chain links TRBV2 with TRBJ2-2, with a tentative D call TRBD2 (6 bases). The CDR3 length is 15 residues. Per germline, CDR1 SNHLY and CDR2 FYNNEI. Trimming shortened V by 4 bases and J by 2 bases, and 11 bases separated the two germline ends. In DNA form, the CDR3 reads TGTGCCAGCAGTGTATGGCGGGGCAACACCGGGGAGCTGTTTTTT. Translation: CASSVWRGNTGELFF.

With regard to this clone: The CDR3 does not end in the conserved phenylalanine or tryptophan, so this is likely a read error. No DNA is shown, since the ends of the CDR3 on it are uncertain; the CDR3 is the one TCRdb lists. J is TRBJ1-1 and V is TRBV6-6; the DNA was not compared with TRBD1, the D call given in the table. CDR1 and CDR2 from the germline V gene are MNHNY and SVGAGI (reference sequence). Including both end residues, the CDR3 is 11 amino acids long. CDR3 region: CASRTLDREVL.

The chain couples TRBV2 to TRBJ1-4, with 8 bases matching TRBD1. Trimming cost V 5 bases and J 0 bases; bases outside gene matches: 2. Germline V lookup: CDR1 SNHLY, CDR2 FYNNEI. This CDR3 has 15 amino acids. CDR3 sequence (DNA): TGTGCCAGCAGTACAGGGGGGGCAACTAATGAAAAACTGTTTTTT. It encodes CASSTGGATNEKLFF. Combining the CDR3 with reference TRBV2 and TRBJ1-4 gives the whole variable domain EPEVTQTPSHQVTQMGQEVILRCVPISNHLYFYWYRQILGQKVEFLVSFYNNEISEKSEIFDDQFSVERPDGSNFTLKIRSTKLEDSAMYFCASSTGGATNEKLFFGSGTQLSVL.

The chain is built from TRBV5-1 and TRBJ2-7; 7 bases are shared with TRBD1. The germline V gene has CDR1 SGHRS and CDR2 YFSETQ. This CDR3 comprises 15 residues. The V segment lost 0 bases and the J segment 5 bases; nucleotides outside the gene matches: 8. The CDR3 nucleotides are TGCGCCAGCAGCTTGGCCAGGGGGAGTTTCAACGAGCAGTACTTC. The encoded protein is CASSLARGSFNEQYF.

The chain uses TRBV5-1 and TRBJ1-3, with D tentatively TRBD1 (6 bases). Germline V gene lookup returns CDR1 SGHRS and CDR2 YFSETQ. This CDR3 is built from 16 residues. V was trimmed by 0 bases and J by 3 bases, leaving 13 bases between them. CDR3 sequence: CASSLETQGHGNTIYF. The CDR3 DNA reads TGCGCCAGCAGCTTGGAAACGCAGGGGCATGGAAACACCATATATTTT.

The chain carries TRBV4-1 and TRBJ2-7, with 11 bases lining up with TRBD1. Germline CDR1 reads MGHRA; CDR2 reads YSYEKL. The CDR3 totals 17 residues. The trim removed 3 bases at V and 4 bases at J, leaving 11 bases unmatched. CDR3 amino acids: CASSHIGPGQGVYEQYF. CDR3 DNA: TGCGCCAGCAGCCATATCGGACCGGGACAGGGGGTTTACGAGCAGTACTTC.

The rearrangement joins TRBV5-1 to TRBJ2-7; D is uncertain. V lost 4 bases and J lost 3, with 5 bases in between. This CDR3 is 11 amino acids long. Looked up from germline, CDR1 is SGHRS and CDR2 is YFSETQ. The chain's CDR3 is CASSQDYEQYF. DNA for the CDR3: TGCGCCAGCAGCCAGGACTACGAGCAGTACTTC.

This chain joins TRBV13 and TRBJ2-5; D may be TRBD1 (5 bases). V was trimmed by 3 bases and J by 3 bases, leaving 8 bases between them. Germline CDR1 PRHDT, CDR2 FYEKMQ (reference sequence). This CDR3 has 13 residues. Here the CDR3 reads CASSFQGKETQYF. DNA of the CDR3: TGTGCCAGCAGCTTCCAGGGAAAAGAGACCCAGTACTTC.

The chain combines TRBV10-3 with TRBJ2-1; D could derive from TRBD1 or TRBD2 (5 bases each). This CDR3 has 17 residues. Germline loops: CDR1 ENHRY, CDR2 SYGVKD. V was cut by 5 bases and J by 7 bases, with 24 bases left in between. The CDR3 DNA follows: TGTGCCATCAGTCTGTCCTCCTCCGGGACGGAAACTAATGAGCAGTTCTTC. Amino acids: CAISLSSSGTETNEQFF.

The chain couples TRBV7-8 to TRBJ1-2; D is unresolved. CDR1 and CDR2 (germline): SGHVS, FQNEAQ. The CDR3 contains 14 residues. With 2 bases removed from V and 8 bases from J, the gap between germline ends came to 15 bases. CDR3 in DNA: TGTGCCAGCAGCTTACGGGCAGCCCTCCGAGGCTACACCTTC. Encoded protein: CASSLRAALRGYTF. Drawing the rest from reference TRBV7-8 and TRBJ1-2, the complete variable domain is GAGVSQSPRYKVAKRGQDVALRCDPISGHVSLFWYQQALGQGPEFLTYFQNEAQLDKSGLPSDRFFAERPEGSVSTLKIQRTQQEDSAVYLCASSLRAALRGYTFGSGTRLTVV.

V is TRBV6-1 and J is TRBJ1-5, with no clear D. The CDR3 has 15 amino acids. Germline loops: CDR1 MNHNS, CDR2 SASEGT. V was trimmed by 7 bases and J by 0 bases, leaving 13 bases between them. In DNA form, the CDR3 reads TGTGCCAGCACCCACAAAGGTTATAGCAATCAGCCCCAGCATTTT. It specifies CASTHKGYSNQPQHF.

The sample holds one count of this clone. The chain joins TRBV7-2 to TRBJ2-7; 8 bases agree with TRBD2. Germline lookup yields CDR1 SGHTA and CDR2 FQGNSA. This CDR3 contains 15 residues. J was trimmed by 0 bases and V by 2 bases; bases with no gene match: 3. The CDR3, as DNA: TGTGCCAGCAGCTTAAGCGGGGGCCCCTCCTACGAGCAGTACTTC. It translates to CASSLSGGPSYEQYF.

This clone was counted only a few times. The chain recombines TRBV30 with TRBJ2-1, with TRBD2 identical over 7 bases. CDR1 and CDR2 (germline): GTSNPN, SVGIG (reference sequence). The CDR3 consists of 12 residues. The V segment lost 4 bases and the J segment 12 bases; nucleotides outside the gene matches: 9. The CDR3 nucleotides read TGTGCCTGGACTCAGTCACCGGGGGGGCAGTTCTTC. It encodes CAWTQSPGGQFF.

The rearrangement uses TRBV18 and TRBJ2-1; a weak D match, TRBD2 (5 bases). CDR1 KGHSH and CDR2 LQKENI come from the germline V gene. The CDR3 runs to 14 residues. Trimming removed 3 bases at V and 6 bases at J, with 12 bases between. In DNA, the CDR3 is TGTGCCAGCTCACCGCGGGTACAAATCAATGAGCAGTTCTTC. Its protein is CASSPRVQINEQFF.